The 10 T cell receptor beta chains in this list originate from one sample, sequenced in a study of shared clonotypes between healthy human individuals. Naive CD8 cells were CD45RO-negative, positively selected for CCR7, excluding terminally differentiated effector memory CD45RA+ cells. Here immunoSEQ multiplex PCR was the method, and the copy in TCRdb shows in-frame clones only, minus some. The data hold 1.5 million to 2.5 million clones, with approximately 94% observed a single time. Input material: naive CD8+ T cells sorted from blood. Receptors originate from a man younger than 35 in good health.

Comment on this clone: The same CDR3 is also encoded by other DNA sequences in this sample. This chain links TRBV5-1 with TRBJ1-5, with 7 bases aligning to TRBD1. Trimming took 0 bases from V and 1 from J; bases not matched to a gene: 1. Germline lookup yields CDR1 SGHRS and CDR2 YFSETQ. The length of the CDR3 is 15 residues. The CDR3 loop is CASSLAGGSNQPQHF. DNA for the CDR3: TGCGCCAGCAGCTTGGCAGGGGGGAGCAATCAGCCCCAGCATTTT. The whole variable domain, remainder taken from reference TRBV5-1 and TRBJ1-5, is KAGVTQTPRYLIKTRGQQVTLSCSPISGHRSVSWYQQTPGQGLQFLFEYFSETQRNKGNFPGRFSGRQFSNSRSEMNVSTLELGDSALYLCASSLAGGSNQPQHFGDGTRLSIL.

The genes are TRBV15 and TRBJ2-7; D unclear. Germline CDR1 is LNHNV and CDR2 is YYDKDF (reference sequence). The CDR3 has 12 residues. With 3 bases removed from V and 6 bases from J, the gap between germline ends came to 9 bases. CDR3 DNA sequence: TGTGCCACCAGCAGTGGAGCCGGCGAGCAGTACTTC. As protein: CATSSGAGEQYF.

The J gene is TRBJ1-3, the V gene TRBV2; a weak D match, TRBD1 (6 bases). This CDR3 region has 14 residues. The germline V gene encodes CDR1 SNHLY and CDR2 FYNNEI. Trimming cost V 2 bases and J 4 bases, with 9 bases left between them. Here the CDR3 reads CASSETGFGNTIYF. The CDR3, as DNA: TGTGCCAGCAGTGAAACAGGGTTCGGAAACACCATATATTTT.

The chain couples TRBV2 to TRBJ2-3, with D possibly matching TRBD2 (5 bases). The CDR3 has 15 amino acids. Germline V lookup: CDR1 SNHLY, CDR2 FYNNEI. V was shortened by 4 bases and J by 0 bases, with 11 bases between the two germline ends. The CDR3 bases are TGTGCCAGCAGTGCTAGCCTCGGCAGCACAGATACGCAGTATTTT. Encoded protein: CASSASLGSTDTQYF. Filled out from reference TRBV2 and TRBJ2-3, the complete variable domain reads EPEVTQTPSHQVTQMGQEVILRCVPISNHLYFYWYRQILGQKVEFLVSFYNNEISEKSEIFDDQFSVERPDGSNFTLKIRSTKLEDSAMYFCASSASLGSTDTQYFGPGTRLTVL.

This rearrangement joins TRBV27 to TRBJ2-7, with D unresolved. The germline V and J ends were trimmed by 7 bases and 7 bases, with 14 bases remaining between them. In germline, CDR1 is MNHEY, CDR2 SMNVEV (reference sequence). The CDR3 runs to 12 residues. CDR3 amino acids: CASTGSAKEQYF. Here the CDR3 DNA reads TGTGCCAGCACCGGGTCCGCCAAGGAGCAGTACTTC.

The chain uses TRBV2 and TRBJ1-1, with 7 positions matching TRBD1. Germline V gives CDR1 SNHLY, CDR2 FYNNEI. CDR3 size: 15 residues. Trimming removed 5 bases from V and 4 bases from J; junction bases left unmatched: 10. The CDR3 reads CASSNVGRGTTEAFF. In nucleotides, the CDR3 is TGTGCCAGCAGTAATGTCGGCAGGGGGACCACTGAAGCTTTCTTT.

The CDR3 sequence: CASSTNSNQPQHF. DNA of the CDR3: TGTGCCAGCAGCACAAATAGCAATCAGCCCCAGCATTTT. The J gene is TRBJ1-5, the V gene TRBV7-9; D not resolved. The CDR3 covers 13 residues. Germline CDR1 SEHNR, CDR2 FQNEAQ (reference sequence). The V end was cut by 5 bases, the J end by 0 bases, with 5 bases between.

The V and J genes are TRBV5-6 and TRBJ1-2, with D possibly matching TRBD1 (6 bases). V shed 4 bases and J shed 0 bases, with 13 bases lying between them. This CDR3 is built from 15 residues. Germline lookup yields CDR1 SGHDT and CDR2 YYEEEE. In DNA, the CDR3 is TGTGCCAGCAGCGTGGACAGAGAAACTAACTATGGCTACACCTTC. This gives the protein CASSVDRETNYGYTF.

This chain links TRBV2 with TRBJ2-6, with D unresolved. Germline assignment: CDR1 SNHLY and CDR2 FYNNEI. The V end lost 6 bases, the J end lost 0 bases, and 12 bases lay between the germline ends. The CDR3 runs to 16 residues. CDR3 nucleotides: TGTGCCAGCAGCCCCCGGCGGTCCTCTGGGGCCAACGTCCTGACTTTC. Encoded protein: CASSPRRSSGANVLTF. Combining the CDR3 with reference TRBV2 and TRBJ2-6 gives the whole variable domain EPEVTQTPSHQVTQMGQEVILRCVPISNHLYFYWYRQILGQKVEFLVSFYNNEISEKSEIFDDQFSVERPDGSNFTLKIRSTKLEDSAMYFCASSPRRSSGANVLTFGAGSRLTVL.

This CDR3 is CASSIRGQYSYEQYF. CDR3 DNA sequence: TGTGCCAGTAGTATAAGGGGACAGTACTCCTACGAGCAGTACTTC. V usage is TRBV19 and J usage is TRBJ2-7, with TRBD1 identical over 7 bases. Per germline, CDR1 LNHDA and CDR2 SQIVND (reference sequence). The CDR3 has 15 residues. The junction had 4 bases not matched to a gene; V was cut back by 2 bases and J by 0 bases. The whole variable domain, remainder taken from reference TRBV19 and TRBJ2-7, is DGGITQSPKYLFRKEGQNVTLSCEQNLNHDAMYWYRQDPGQGLRLIYYSQIVNDFQKGDIAEGYSVSREKKESFPLTVTSAQKNPTAFYLCASSIRGQYSYEQYFGPGTRLTVT.